The 3 T cell receptor beta chains below were found in one sample sequenced in a study of blood T cell repertoires in COVID-19. TCRdb's copy holds only in-frame clones and misses some; the assay was immunoSEQ multiplex PCR. Among about 150,000 clones listed, around 89% were seen once. The sample consisted of peripheral blood. The receptors originated from a woman aged 55-69 years with active COVID-19.

The rearrangement uses TRBV9 and TRBJ2-7; TRBD2 matches at 10 bases. CDR1 is SGDLS, CDR2 YYNGEE, per germline. With 5 bases clipped from V and 3 bases from J, the junction kept 20 bases outside the gene matches. This CDR3 spans 19 amino acids. DNA of the CDR3: TGTGCCAGCAGTCGTAGATCAGGGGCTAGCGGGAGCCCAGACTACGAGCAGTACTTC. Translated: CASSRRSGASGSPDYEQYF. Using reference TRBV9 and TRBJ2-7 for the parts outside the CDR3, the full variable domain is DSGVTQTPKHLITATGQRVTLRCSPRSGDLSVYWYQQSLDQGLQFLIQYYNGEERAKGNILERFSAQQFPDLHSELNLSSLELGDSALYFCASSRRSGASGSPDYEQYFGPGTRLTVT.

Here the CDR3 reads CASSLEGLDSYNEQFF. In nucleotides, the CDR3 is TGTGCCAGCAGTTTGGAGGGGTTGGACTCCTACAATGAGCAGTTCTTC. V usage is TRBV28 and J usage is TRBJ2-1, with a weak D call TRBD2 (6 bases). The CDR3 is made up of 16 amino acids. The germline CDR1 and CDR2 sequences are MDHEN and SYDVKM. The germline V and J ends were trimmed by 3 bases and 0 bases, with 12 bases remaining between them.

A word on this clone: At one boundary the junction diverges from the germline segment, which might be a read error. The chain carries TRBV30 and TRBJ2-7; 7 bases map to TRBD2. The germline V gene encodes CDR1 GTSNPN and CDR2 SVGIG (reference sequence). This CDR3 comprises 12 residues. This CDR3 is CAWSSRSGPPHF. The DNA of the CDR3 is TGTGCCTGGAGTTCCCGTAGCGGGCCGCCGCACTTC.